One and the same sample provided the 31 T cell receptor beta chains below, sequenced in a study of chemoradiotherapy in HPV16-positive cancers. Data came from immunoSEQ multiplex PCR; TCRdb stores just in-frame clones and leaves some out. Of around 40,000 clones listed, more than 65% are singletons. The specimen comprised blood, sampled from a patient who underwent chemoradiotherapy. The receptors shown here come from a human donor with HPV-associated anogenital cancer.

This clone was detected only a few times. This sequence joins TRBV7-9 and TRBJ1-1; D is ambiguous. Germline CDR1 SEHNR, CDR2 FQNEAQ (reference sequence). This CDR3 spans 12 amino acids. Trimming removed 3 bases at V and 4 bases at J, with 6 bases between. The CDR3 DNA is TGTGCCAGCAGCTTTTATAGCACTGAAGCTTTCTTT. Encoded protein: CASSFYSTEAFF.

This clone appeared a single time. This rearrangement joins TRBV11-2 to TRBJ2-3; D not resolved. Trimming left V 0 bases short and J 2 bases short, with 15 bases between. The V gene's germline CDR1 is SGHAT and CDR2 FQNNGV. This CDR3 has 17 residues. The CDR3 coding sequence is TGTGCCAGCAGCTTAGAGGTGGGGATAAACCCCACAGATACGCAGTATTTT. It specifies CASSLEVGINPTDTQYF.

V is TRBV7-9 and J is TRBJ1-3; D not certain. This CDR3 is built from 13 residues. Per the germline V gene, CDR1 is SEHNR and CDR2 is FQNEAQ (reference sequence). With 5 bases removed from V and 3 bases from J, the gap between germline ends came to 8 bases. The CDR3 reads CASSESVGNTIYF. In DNA form, the CDR3 reads TGTGCCAGCAGCGAGTCGGTTGGAAACACCATATATTTT.

The V gene is TRBV6-5, the J gene TRBJ2-3, with TRBD2 identical over 15 bases. The CDR3 has 15 residues. The trim removed 8 bases at V and 14 bases at J, leaving 14 bases unmatched. The V gene's germline CDR1 is MNHEY and CDR2 SVGAGI. The CDR3, as DNA: TGTGCCAGCGGTTTGTCGACGGGACTAGCGGGGGGTCGGTATTTT. This sequence encodes CASGLSTGLAGGRYF.

V gene TRBV5-1 combines with J gene TRBJ2-1; no clear D gene. The CDR3 has 16 amino acids. The germline CDR1 and CDR2 sequences are SGHRS and YFSETQ. Trimming removed 1 base from V and 6 bases from J, with 17 bases in between. CDR3 protein: CASSLKRRQNFNEQFF. CDR3 nucleotides: TGCGCCAGCAGCTTGAAGAGGAGACAAAACTTCAATGAGCAGTTCTTC.

This chain joins TRBV21-1 and TRBJ1-4. TRBV21-1 is annotated as a pseudogene. The CDR3 is 11 residues long. CDR3 DNA sequence: TGTGCCAGCAGCAAACGGTCCAGAGGGTTTTTT. This translates into CASSKRSRGFF.

The chain joins TRBV5-6 to TRBJ2-5; 9 positions agree with TRBD1. CDR1 and CDR2 (germline): SGHDT, YYEEEE. The V and J ends lost 2 bases and 2 bases, in that order; junction bases with no gene match: 10. The CDR3 runs to 17 residues. CDR3 sequence reads: CASSLGQGFGHQETQYF. For the CDR3, the DNA is TGTGCCAGCAGCTTAGGACAGGGGTTCGGCCATCAAGAGACCCAGTACTTC.

The J gene is TRBJ2-6, the V gene TRBV10-3; no clear D gene. This CDR3 comprises 15 residues. Per the germline V gene, CDR1 is ENHRY and CDR2 is SYGVKD. V dropped 8 bases and J dropped 2 bases, with 13 bases sitting between them. Here the CDR3 DNA reads TGTGCCATCGGCGCAACGCTCCCTGGGGCCAACGTCCTGACTTTC. Translation: CAIGATLPGANVLTF.

J is TRBJ1-3 and V is TRBV10-3, with a weak D call TRBD1 (6 bases). CDR3 length: 14 residues. Trimming took 8 bases from V and 2 from J, leaving 13 bases between them. The germline V gene has CDR1 ENHRY and CDR2 SYGVKD. CDR3 sequence (DNA): TGTGCCATCGACTCCCCAGGGGCTGGAAACACCATATATTTT. Translation gives CAIDSPGAGNTIYF.

The chain is built from TRBV9 and TRBJ2-7; the D gene is possibly TRBD2 (5 bases). Germline CDR1 SGDLS, CDR2 YYNGEE. The CDR3 is made up of 13 amino acids. The germline V and J ends were trimmed by 3 bases and 4 bases, with 11 bases remaining between them. The CDR3 is CASSATPGYEQYF. The CDR3 DNA is TGTGCCAGCAGCGCAACCCCGGGGTACGAGCAGTACTTC.

J is TRBJ1-3 and V is TRBV19; 7 nucleotides agree with TRBD1. Germline CDR1 and CDR2: LNHDA and SQIVND (reference sequence). The CDR3 consists of 14 residues. The V and J ends lost 5 bases and 8 bases, in that order; junction bases with no gene match: 9. CDR3 protein: CASSYGQVEDTIYF. The CDR3 bases are TGTGCCAGTAGTTACGGACAGGTGGAGGACACCATATATTTT.

This clone was counted only a few times. In DNA, the CDR3 is TGTGCCAGCAGCTTAGGACTAGTCGAGCAGTACTTC. Its translation: CASSLGLVEQYF. V and J are TRBV7-2 and TRBJ2-7, with D perhaps TRBD2 (6 bases). CDR1 and CDR2 from the germline V gene are SGHTA and FQGNSA. V lost 1 base and J 6 bases, leaving 7 bases between the germline ends. CDR3 size: 12 residues.

The CDR3 DNA reads as TGCGCCAGCAGCGGGGGGACTCGCCAAGAGACCCAGTACTTC. This sequence encodes CASSGGTRQETQYF. The chain uses TRBV5-1 and TRBJ2-5, with a weak D call TRBD2 (6 bases). Germline V gene data show CDR1 as SGHRS and CDR2 as YFSETQ. Trimming left V 4 bases short and J 1 base short, with 11 bases between. This CDR3 region has 14 residues.

The rearrangement joins TRBV19 to TRBJ1-1; D is possibly TRBD1 (6 bases). V lost 1 base and J 1 base, leaving 7 bases between the germline ends. The CDR3 extends over 14 amino acids. Germline CDR1 and CDR2: LNHDA and SQIVND (reference sequence). The CDR3 DNA follows: TGTGCCAGTAGTATAGGGACAGAGAACACTGAAGCTTTCTTT. Protein: CASSIGTENTEAFF.

This chain joins TRBV10-2 and TRBJ2-1; the D gene is possibly TRBD2 (5 bases). From germline, CDR1 is WSHSY and CDR2 SAAADI. This CDR3 is 14 amino acids long. The germline V and J ends were trimmed by 6 bases and 7 bases, with 16 bases remaining between them. CDR3 sequence reads: CASSGGPLRNEQFF. In nucleotides, the CDR3 is TGCGCCAGCAGCGGCGGGCCGTTAAGGAATGAGCAGTTCTTC.

The gene calls are TRBV5-1 and TRBJ2-3; 10 nucleotides agree with TRBD2. CDR1 is SGHRS and CDR2 is YFSETQ in the germline V gene. This CDR3 comprises 15 residues. After removal of 6 bases from V and 0 bases from J, the junction contained 4 bases not matched to a gene. CDR3 loop: CASKPTSGSTDTQYF. The CDR3 DNA reads TGCGCCAGCAAGCCGACTAGCGGGAGCACAGATACGCAGTATTTT.

This clone was detected only once. The chain combines TRBV7-8 with TRBJ2-5; D might be TRBD2 (6 bases). The CDR3 covers 13 residues. CDR1 and CDR2 (germline): SGHVS, FQNEAQ. The V and J ends lost 7 bases and 5 bases respectively, with 14 bases between them. The CDR3 loop reads CASTGRGIETQYF. The CDR3 bases are TGTGCCAGCACCGGTCGGGGGATCGAGACCCAGTACTTC.

The rearrangement uses TRBV7-6 and TRBJ1-2; 11 nucleotides match TRBD1. After removal of 6 bases from V and 7 bases from J, the junction contained 16 bases not matched to a gene. This CDR3 spans 17 amino acids. CDR1 and CDR2 (germline): SGHVS, FNYEAQ. CDR3 bases: TGTGCCAGCAGTCTTACCAGGGGAGGGACAGGGGGTGTTGGCTACACCTTC. Protein product: CASSLTRGGTGGVGYTF.

The chain employs TRBV13 and TRBJ2-3; possible D gene TRBD1, 7 bases. Deletions cut 2 bases from V and 7 bases from J, with 13 bases between. The CDR3 length is 14 residues. Germline V gene sequence: CDR1 PRHDT, CDR2 FYEKMQ (reference sequence). CDR3 residues: CASSLPRGEYTQYF. CDR3 in DNA: TGTGCCAGCAGCTTACCCAGGGGGGAATATACGCAGTATTTT.

The rearrangement uses TRBV11-1 and TRBJ2-6; 7 nucleotides agree with TRBD1. The CDR3 is 16 residues long. Unmatched junction bases numbered 1, after V lost 1 base and J lost 1 base. CDR1 SGHAT and CDR2 FQDESV come from the germline V gene (reference sequence). The CDR3 coding sequence is TGTGCCAGCAGCTTAGGACAGGGTTCTGGGGCCAACGTCCTGACTTTC. It translates to CASSLGQGSGANVLTF.

This chain uses TRBV13 with TRBJ2-5, with D possibly matching TRBD2 (6 bases). Trimming left V 0 bases short and J 5 bases short, with 16 bases between. This CDR3 has 16 residues. From germline, CDR1 is PRHDT and CDR2 FYEKMQ (reference sequence). This CDR3 reads CASSLGVGLPHETQYF. In DNA, the CDR3 is TGTGCCAGCAGCTTAGGGGTTGGACTACCTCACGAGACCCAGTACTTC.

This clone was counted a few times. The chain couples TRBV9 to TRBJ2-7; 7 bases are shared with TRBD2. Germline assignment: CDR1 SGDLS and CDR2 YYNGEE. Losses at the gene ends were 2 bases for V and 2 bases for J; bases not matched to a gene: 1. This CDR3 has 13 amino acids. The CDR3, as DNA: TGTGCCAGCAGCGTGGGGACTACCTACGAGCAGTACTTC. Protein: CASSVGTTYEQYF.

The chain joins TRBV6-6 to TRBJ1-1; D remains ambiguous. V lost 2 bases, J lost 1 base, and 14 bases lay in between. The CDR3 sequence is 16 residues long. Germline CDR1 MNHNY, CDR2 SVGAGI (reference sequence). CDR3 coding DNA: TGTGCCAGCAGTTACCACCCAGGAAGGAAGAACACTGAAGCTTTCTTT. Its protein product is CASSYHPGRKNTEAFF.

The V gene is TRBV10-3, the J gene TRBJ1-3, with 7 bases aligning to TRBD1. With V trimmed by 8 bases and J by 4 bases, 8 bases remained unmatched. Germline assignment: CDR1 ENHRY and CDR2 SYGVKD. The CDR3 is 14 residues long. CDR3 sequence reads: CAIHPAGGGNTIYF. CDR3 in DNA: TGTGCCATCCACCCGGCAGGGGGAGGAAACACCATATATTTT.

The chain joins TRBV7-2 to TRBJ2-7; 8 bases agree with TRBD1. Germline CDR1 reads SGHTA; CDR2 reads FQGNSA. J lost 7 bases, V lost 5 bases, and 10 bases had no gene match. The CDR3 consists of 14 residues. CDR3 protein: CASSLGQGGGEQYF. CDR3 nucleotides: TGTGCCAGCAGCCTTGGACAGGGTGGCGGAGAGCAGTACTTC.

The V and J genes are TRBV5-6 and TRBJ2-7; 7 positions agree with TRBD1. The germline V gene has CDR1 SGHDT and CDR2 YYEEEE. Unmatched junction bases numbered 10, after V lost 1 base and J lost 6 bases. CDR3 length equals 15 residues. The DNA for the CDR3 is TGTGCCAGCAGCTTGTTTAGGGGGCTCTTCTCCGAGCAGTACTTC. Translating it yields CASSLFRGLFSEQYF.

V usage is TRBV7-2 and J usage is TRBJ1-1, with TRBD1 identical over 7 bases. CDR1 is SGHTA, CDR2 FQGNSA, per germline. This CDR3 spans 16 amino acids. Trimming cost V 2 bases and J 5 bases; bases outside gene matches: 11. The CDR3 DNA sequence: TGTGCCAGCAGCTTATTGGAGACAGGGAGAATTACTGAAGCTTTCTTT. This gives the protein CASSLLETGRITEAFF.

The chain uses TRBV29-1 and TRBJ1-2; D gene unclear. Germline lookup yields CDR1 SQVTM and CDR2 ANQGSEA. V lost 7 bases and J lost 5, with 11 bases in between. This CDR3 is built from 11 residues. CDR3 DNA: TGCAGCGCATCCCATGGTTATGGCTACACCTTC. Encoded protein: CSASHGYGYTF.

This clone appeared a few times. V usage is TRBV19 and J usage is TRBJ1-1; D remains unclear. This CDR3 is built from 12 residues. Trimming took off 6 bases at V and 2 bases at J, with 7 bases between the two ends. CDR1 is LNHDA and CDR2 is SQIVND in the germline V gene (reference sequence). The CDR3 nucleotides are TGTGCCAGTAGGCTGACTAACACTGAAGCTTTCTTT. Translation gives CASRLTNTEAFF.

This clone was seen a few times. The chain combines TRBV7-3 with TRBJ2-2, with TRBD1 matching over 8 bases. The trim removed 5 bases at V and 1 base at J, leaving 9 bases unmatched. There are 17 residues in the CDR3. Germline values: CDR1 SGHTA, CDR2 FQGTGA. This CDR3 reads CASSARTGIRNTGELFF. For the CDR3, the DNA is TGTGCCAGCAGCGCGAGGACAGGGATTAGGAACACCGGGGAGCTGTTTTTT.

V and J are TRBV15 and TRBJ1-3; D is perhaps TRBD1 (6 bases). Trimming cost V 0 bases and J 8 bases, with 8 bases left between them. Germline loops: CDR1 LNHNV, CDR2 YYDKDF (reference sequence). The CDR3 length is 13 residues. CDR3 amino acids: CATSRDRGHTIYF. CDR3 DNA: TGTGCCACCAGCAGAGACAGGGGTCACACCATATATTTT.